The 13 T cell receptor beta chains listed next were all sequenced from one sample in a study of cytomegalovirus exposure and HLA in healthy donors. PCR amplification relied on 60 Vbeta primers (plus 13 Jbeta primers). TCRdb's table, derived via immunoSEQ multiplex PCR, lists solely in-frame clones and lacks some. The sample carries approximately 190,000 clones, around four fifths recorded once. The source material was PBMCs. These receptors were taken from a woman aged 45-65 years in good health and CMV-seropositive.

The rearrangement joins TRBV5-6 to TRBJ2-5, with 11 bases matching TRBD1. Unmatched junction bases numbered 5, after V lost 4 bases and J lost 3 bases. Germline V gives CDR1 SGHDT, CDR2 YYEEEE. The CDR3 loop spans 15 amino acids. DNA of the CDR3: TGTGCCAGCAGCGTACCGGGACAGGGGGAAGAGACCCAGTACTTC. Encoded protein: CASSVPGQGEETQYF.

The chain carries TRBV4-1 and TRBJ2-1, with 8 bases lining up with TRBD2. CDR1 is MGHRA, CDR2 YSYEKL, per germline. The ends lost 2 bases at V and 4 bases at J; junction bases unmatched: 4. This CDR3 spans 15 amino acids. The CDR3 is CASSQSSGVYNEQFF. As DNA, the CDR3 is TGCGCCAGCAGCCAAAGTAGCGGGGTATACAATGAGCAGTTCTTC.

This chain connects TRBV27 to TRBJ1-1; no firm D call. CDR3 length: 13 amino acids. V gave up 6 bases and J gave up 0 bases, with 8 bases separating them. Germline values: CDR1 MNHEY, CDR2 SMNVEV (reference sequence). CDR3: CASRVEVNTEAFF. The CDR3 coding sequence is TGTGCCAGCAGAGTGGAGGTGAACACTGAAGCTTTCTTT.

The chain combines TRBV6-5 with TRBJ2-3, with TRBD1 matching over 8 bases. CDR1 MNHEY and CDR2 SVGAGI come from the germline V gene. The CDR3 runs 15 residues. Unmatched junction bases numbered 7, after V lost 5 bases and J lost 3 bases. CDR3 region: CASSGLRTGTDTQYF. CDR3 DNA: TGTGCCAGCAGTGGACTAAGGACAGGGACAGATACGCAGTATTTT.

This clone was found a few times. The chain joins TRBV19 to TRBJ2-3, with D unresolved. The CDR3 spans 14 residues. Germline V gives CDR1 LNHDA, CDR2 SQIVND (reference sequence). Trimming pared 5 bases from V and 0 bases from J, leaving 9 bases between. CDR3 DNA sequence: TGTGCCAGTAGTCCCACTCGCAGCACAGATACGCAGTATTTT. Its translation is CASSPTRSTDTQYF. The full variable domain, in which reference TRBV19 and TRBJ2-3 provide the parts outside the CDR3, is DGGITQSPKYLFRKEGQNVTLSCEQNLNHDAMYWYRQDPGQGLRLIYYSQIVNDFQKGDIAEGYSVSREKKESFPLTVTSAQKNPTAFYLCASSPTRSTDTQYFGPGTRLTVL.

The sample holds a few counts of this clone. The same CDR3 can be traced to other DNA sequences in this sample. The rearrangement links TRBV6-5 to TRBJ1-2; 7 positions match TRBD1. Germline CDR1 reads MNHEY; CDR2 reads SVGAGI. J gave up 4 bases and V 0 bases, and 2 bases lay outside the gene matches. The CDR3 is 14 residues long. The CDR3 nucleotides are TGTGCCAGCAGTTACTCGGCAGGGGGCTATGGCTACACCTTC. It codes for CASSYSAGGYGYTF.

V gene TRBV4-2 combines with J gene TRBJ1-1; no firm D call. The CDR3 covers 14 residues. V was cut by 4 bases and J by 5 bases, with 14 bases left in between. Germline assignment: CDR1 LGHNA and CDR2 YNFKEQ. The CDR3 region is CASSLTSGGTEAFF. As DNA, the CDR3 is TGTGCCAGCAGCCTAACGTCGGGAGGGACTGAAGCTTTCTTT.

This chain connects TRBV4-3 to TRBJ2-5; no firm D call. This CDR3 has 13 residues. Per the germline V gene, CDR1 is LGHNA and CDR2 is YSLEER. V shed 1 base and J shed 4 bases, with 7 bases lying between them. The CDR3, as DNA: TGCGCCAGCAGCCAAGGGTGGAGAGAGACCCAGTACTTC. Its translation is CASSQGWRETQYF.

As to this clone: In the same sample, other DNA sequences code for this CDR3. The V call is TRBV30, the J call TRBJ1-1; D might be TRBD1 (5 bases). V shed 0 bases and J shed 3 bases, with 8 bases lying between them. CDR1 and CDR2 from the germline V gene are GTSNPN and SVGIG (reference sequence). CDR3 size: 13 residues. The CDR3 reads CAWSVRGDTEAFF. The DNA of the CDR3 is TGTGCCTGGAGTGTACGGGGGGACACTGAAGCTTTCTTT.

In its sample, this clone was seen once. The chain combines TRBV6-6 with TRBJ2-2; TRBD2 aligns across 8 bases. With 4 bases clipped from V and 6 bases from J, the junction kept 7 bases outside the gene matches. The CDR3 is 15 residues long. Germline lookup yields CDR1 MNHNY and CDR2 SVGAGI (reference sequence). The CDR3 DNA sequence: TGTGCCAGCAGTTCAATTAGCGGGGCCCCCGGGGAGCTGTTTTTT. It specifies CASSSISGAPGELFF.

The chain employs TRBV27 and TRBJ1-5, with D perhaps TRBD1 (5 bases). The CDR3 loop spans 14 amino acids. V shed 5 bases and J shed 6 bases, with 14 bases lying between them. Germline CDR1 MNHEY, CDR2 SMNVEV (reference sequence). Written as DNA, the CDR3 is TGTGCCAGCAGTCCGGGGGTCGGCGGTCAGCCCCAGCATTTT. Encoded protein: CASSPGVGGQPQHF.

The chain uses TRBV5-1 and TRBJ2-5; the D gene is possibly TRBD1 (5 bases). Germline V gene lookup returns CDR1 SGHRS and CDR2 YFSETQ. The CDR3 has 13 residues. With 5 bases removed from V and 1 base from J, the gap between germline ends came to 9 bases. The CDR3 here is CASSVQGQETQYF. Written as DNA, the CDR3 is TGCGCCAGCAGTGTTCAGGGCCAAGAGACCCAGTACTTC.

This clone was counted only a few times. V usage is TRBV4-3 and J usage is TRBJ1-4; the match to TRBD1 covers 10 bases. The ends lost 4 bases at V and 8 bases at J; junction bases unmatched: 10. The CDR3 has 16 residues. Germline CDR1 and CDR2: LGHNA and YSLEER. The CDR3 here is CASSLDRGQGREKLFF. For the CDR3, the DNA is TGCGCCAGCAGCCTCGACCGGGGACAGGGGAGGGAAAAACTGTTTTTT.